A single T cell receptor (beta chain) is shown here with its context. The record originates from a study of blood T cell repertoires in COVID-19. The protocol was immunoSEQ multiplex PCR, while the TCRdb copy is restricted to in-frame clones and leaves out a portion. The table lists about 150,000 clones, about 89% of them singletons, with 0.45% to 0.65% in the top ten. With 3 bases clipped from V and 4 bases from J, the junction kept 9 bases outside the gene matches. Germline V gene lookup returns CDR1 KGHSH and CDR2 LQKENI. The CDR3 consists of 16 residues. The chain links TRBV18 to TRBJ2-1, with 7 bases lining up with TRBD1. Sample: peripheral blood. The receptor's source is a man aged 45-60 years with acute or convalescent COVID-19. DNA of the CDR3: TGTGCCAGCTCACCGCTAGGGGGCGTATCTTACAATGAGCAGTTCTTC. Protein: CASSPLGGVSYNEQFF. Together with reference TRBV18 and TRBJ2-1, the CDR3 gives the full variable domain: NAGVMQNPRHLVRRRGQEARLRCSPMKGHSHVYWYRQLPEEGLKFMVYLQKENIIDESGMPKERFSAEFPKEGPSILRIQQVVRGDSAAYFCASSPLGGVSYNEQFFGPGTRLTVL.